The 6 T cell receptor beta chains below all came from one sample that was sequenced in a study of STAT5B mutations in CD4+ large granular lymphocyte leukemia. Using immunoSEQ multiplex PCR, the repertoire was profiled, and TCRdb retains in-frame clones only, with some absent. In the table there are 45,000 to 50,000 clones, roughly four fifths of which are singletons. The material sequenced was CD4+ T cells from blood buffy coats. The receptors derive from a human donor in good health.

In nucleotides, the CDR3 is TGTGCCACCAGCCCGGGAGTAAAGGTCAATGAAAAACTGTTTTTT. This encodes CATSPGVKVNEKLFF. The rearrangement links TRBV15 to TRBJ1-4; D not resolved. Trimming removed 5 bases from V and 5 bases from J, with 15 bases in between. This CDR3 is built from 15 residues. The germline V gene encodes CDR1 LNHNV and CDR2 YYDKDF (reference sequence).

The chain uses TRBV5-4 and TRBJ1-4, with D possibly being TRBD1 (5 bases). The V gene's germline CDR1 is SGHNT and CDR2 YYREEE (reference sequence). The length of the CDR3 is 12 residues. V was cut by 0 bases and J by 10 bases, with 7 bases left in between. The CDR3 bases are TGTGCCAGCAGCTTGGATAGGGGAAAACTGTTTTTT. Its translation: CASSLDRGKLFF.

V and J are TRBV6-1 and TRBJ1-2, with D hard to call. The germline V gene encodes CDR1 MNHNS and CDR2 SASEGT. The V end was cut by 1 base, the J end by 7 bases, with 13 bases between. The CDR3 is 14 residues long. This chain's CDR3 is CASSEGGPGSGYTF. The CDR3 DNA sequence: TGTGCCAGCAGTGAAGGCGGACCGGGCAGTGGCTACACCTTC.

This chain links TRBV19 with TRBJ2-5, with D possibly matching TRBD2 (5 bases). Germline V gene sequence: CDR1 LNHDA, CDR2 SQIVND (reference sequence). This CDR3 has 15 amino acids. V shed 3 bases and J shed 0 bases, with 11 bases lying between them. CDR3: CASSMGTGYQETQYF. The CDR3 nucleotides are TGTGCCAGTAGTATGGGAACGGGGTACCAAGAGACCCAGTACTTC.

The chain links TRBV5-1 to TRBJ2-4, with D possibly being TRBD2 (7 bases). This CDR3 comprises 16 residues. The V end was cut by 0 bases, the J end by 3 bases, with 13 bases between. Germline V gives CDR1 SGHRS, CDR2 YFSETQ. The chain's CDR3 is CASSLVIGGVKNIQYF. CDR3 nucleotides: TGCGCCAGCAGCTTGGTGATAGGGGGGGTCAAAAACATTCAGTACTTC. The whole variable domain, remainder taken from reference TRBV5-1 and TRBJ2-4, is KAGVTQTPRYLIKTRGQQVTLSCSPISGHRSVSWYQQTPGQGLQFLFEYFSETQRNKGNFPGRFSGRQFSNSRSEMNVSTLELGDSALYLCASSLVIGGVKNIQYFGAGTRLSVL.

The chain recombines TRBV29-1 with TRBJ2-1; 11 bases fit TRBD2. The CDR3 spans 14 residues. Trimming removed 6 bases from V and 5 bases from J; junction bases left unmatched: 6. Germline CDR1 SQVTM, CDR2 ANQGSEA. The CDR3 DNA follows: TGCAGCGTCCCACTAGCGGGAGACCACAATGAGCAGTTCTTC. It encodes CSVPLAGDHNEQFF.